The 13 T cell receptor beta chains reported below all come from one sample, sequenced in a study of blood T cell repertoires in COVID-19. Sequencing used immunoSEQ multiplex PCR; TCRdb keeps in-frame clones, though not all of them. The sample lists around 250,000 clones; around nine tenths were seen once. Sequenced sample: peripheral blood. The source of these receptors is a woman between 40 and 55 years old who had recovered from COVID-19.

The CDR3 bases are TGTGCCAGCAGCTTACTAGCGGGAGCCCGCACAGATACGCAGTATTTT. Translated: CASSLLAGARTDTQYF. The rearrangement links TRBV11-2 to TRBJ2-3, with TRBD2 matching over 10 bases. The length of the CDR3 is 16 residues. Per the germline V gene, CDR1 is SGHAT and CDR2 is FQNNGV. Trimming at V came to 2 bases and at J to 1 base, leaving 3 bases not matched to a gene.

The V call is TRBV30, the J call TRBJ2-3; D is uncertain. V lost 4 bases, J lost 4 bases, and 9 bases lay in between. Germline values: CDR1 GTSNPN, CDR2 SVGIG (reference sequence). This CDR3 is 12 amino acids long. CDR3 amino acids: CAWKSSSDTQYF. The DNA for the CDR3 is TGTGCCTGGAAGTCTAGTTCAGATACGCAGTATTTT.

V usage is TRBV6-5 and J usage is TRBJ2-7, with a weak D call TRBD1 (5 bases). Trimming stripped 5 bases from V and 2 bases from J, with 13 bases between. This CDR3 contains 14 residues. CDR1 is MNHEY, CDR2 SVGAGI, per germline. This chain's CDR3 is CASSPRQPPYEQYF. In DNA form, the CDR3 reads TGTGCCAGCAGTCCTCGACAGCCCCCCTACGAGCAGTACTTC.

The count of this clone is one. The chain carries TRBV30 and TRBJ1-5; a weak D match, TRBD1 (6 bases). Between the trimmed V and J ends, which lost 1 base and 10 bases, there was a span of 20 bases. Looked up from germline, CDR1 is GTSNPN and CDR2 is SVGIG (reference sequence). The CDR3 has 15 residues. CDR3 protein: CAWSATSGVRDPQHF. The CDR3 DNA sequence: TGTGCCTGGAGTGCGACGTCAGGGGTTCGAGACCCCCAGCATTTT.

This clone is a singleton in its sample. This chain links TRBV28 with TRBJ2-1, with D possibly being TRBD2 (6 bases). This CDR3 is built from 14 residues. Germline V gene sequence: CDR1 MDHEN, CDR2 SYDVKM. Trimming removed 6 bases from V and 2 bases from J, with 11 bases in between. In nucleotides, the CDR3 is TGTGCCAGCAGCGGAGGGGCCACCTACAATGAGCAGTTCTTC. Protein: CASSGGATYNEQFF.

The J gene is TRBJ2-2, the V gene TRBV9, with 8 bases that match TRBD1. The V gene's germline CDR1 is SGDLS and CDR2 YYNGEE. The CDR3 has 19 residues. J gave up 5 bases and V 4 bases, and 19 bases lay outside the gene matches. The CDR3 is CASSPWTGKYSVRTGELFF. CDR3 coding DNA: TGTGCCAGCAGCCCCTGGACAGGGAAGTATTCGGTTAGGACCGGGGAGCTGTTTTTT. The full variable domain, rest sourced from reference TRBV9 and TRBJ2-2, is DSGVTQTPKHLITATGQRVTLRCSPRSGDLSVYWYQQSLDQGLQFLIQYYNGEERAKGNILERFSAQQFPDLHSELNLSSLELGDSALYFCASSPWTGKYSVRTGELFFGEGSRLTVL.

The CDR3 loop is CATWGASSYEQYF. The CDR3 bases are TGTGCCACTTGGGGCGCCAGCTCCTACGAGCAGTACTTC. The rearrangement links TRBV28 to TRBJ2-7; D may be TRBD1 (5 bases). Between the trimmed V and J ends, which lost 10 bases and 0 bases, there was a span of 13 bases. The CDR3 is 13 amino acids. Germline assignment: CDR1 MDHEN and CDR2 SYDVKM.

The chain recombines TRBV7-9 with TRBJ2-2; maybe TRBD1 (5 bases). Per the germline V gene, CDR1 is SEHNR and CDR2 is FQNEAQ (reference sequence). This CDR3 comprises 14 residues. Trimming took off 3 bases at V and 8 bases at J, with 13 bases between the two ends. The CDR3 region has the DNA TGTGCCAGCAGCTTCCAACAGGTCGGAGGGGAGCTGTTTTTT. Residues: CASSFQQVGGELFF.

In its sample, this clone was seen a few times. This chain joins TRBV28 and TRBJ1-1, with 9 positions matching TRBD1. The CDR3 runs 14 residues. Losses at the gene ends were 7 bases for V and 4 bases for J; bases not matched to a gene: 7. From germline, CDR1 is MDHEN and CDR2 SYDVKM. The CDR3 loop is CASIVRDRVTEAFF. As DNA, the CDR3 is TGTGCCAGCATCGTCCGGGACAGGGTCACTGAAGCTTTCTTT.

This chain uses TRBV11-3 with TRBJ2-3, with 10 bases fitting TRBD1. The CDR3 length is 17 residues. Germline-derived CDR1 and CDR2 are SGHNT and YENEEA. Trimming at V came to 5 bases and at J to 2 bases, leaving 10 bases not matched to a gene. CDR3: CASSPGQGPLLTDTQYF. Here the CDR3 DNA reads TGTGCCAGCAGCCCGGGACAGGGGCCCCTCCTCACAGATACGCAGTATTTT.

V and J are TRBV6-1 and TRBJ2-4, with D possibly matching TRBD2 (6 bases). The V gene's germline CDR1 is MNHNS and CDR2 SASEGT. The CDR3 runs to 17 residues. V gave up 0 bases and J gave up 2 bases, with 14 bases separating them. For the CDR3, the DNA is TGTGCCAGCAGTGAAGCGCCGACTAGACTTTCCAAAAACATTCAGTACTTC. Amino acid sequence: CASSEAPTRLSKNIQYF.

This chain connects TRBV12-5 to TRBJ2-1; D is ambiguous. There are 13 residues in the CDR3. CDR1 and CDR2 (germline): LGHNT, FRNRAP. Trimming cost V 1 base and J 9 bases, with 10 bases left between them. Here the CDR3 DNA reads TGTGCTAGTGGTTTGGACAGTCGGCCTGAGCAGTTCTTC. It codes for CASGLDSRPEQFF.

This chain connects TRBV5-1 to TRBJ2-7, with 7 bases lining up with TRBD1. V gave up 4 bases and J gave up 5 bases; unmatched junction bases: 12. Germline V gene lookup returns CDR1 SGHRS and CDR2 YFSETQ. The CDR3 is 15 amino acids. This chain's CDR3 is CASSPRGQSRNEQYF. The CDR3 DNA reads as TGCGCCAGCAGCCCGAGGGGGCAGAGTCGTAACGAGCAGTACTTC.